This passage covers 26 T cell receptor beta chains from one sample sequenced in a study of T cell changes during pregnancy in multiple sclerosis. Profiling relied on immunoSEQ multiplex PCR, and the TCRdb table lists in-frame clones only, not all of them. The data hold 100,000 or so clones, with about 89% observed a single time. Source: peripheral blood, taken after pregnancy. These receptors all stem from a female donor with multiple sclerosis, enrolled in a pregnancy study.

The rearrangement links TRBV6-5 to TRBJ1-1, with D unclear. Germline loops: CDR1 MNHEY, CDR2 SVGAGI. V was pared by 6 bases and J by 4 bases, with 12 bases between. CDR3 length: 13 residues. Here the CDR3 DNA reads TGTGCCAGCAGACTTGGTGAGGGCACTGAAGCTTTCTTT. The encoded protein is CASRLGEGTEAFF.

V and J are TRBV11-1 and TRBJ2-2; no clear D gene. CDR3 length: 14 residues. Trimming stripped 2 bases from V and 1 base from J, with 5 bases between. Germline lookup yields CDR1 SGHAT and CDR2 FQDESV (reference sequence). Written as DNA, the CDR3 is TGTGCCAGCAGCTTAATAGAGAACACCGGGGAGCTGTTTTTT. This gives the protein CASSLIENTGELFF. The whole variable domain, remainder taken from reference TRBV11-1 and TRBJ2-2, is EAEVAQSPRYKITEKSQAVAFWCDPISGHATLYWYRQILGQGPELLVQFQDESVVDDSQLPKDRFSAERLKGVDSTLKIQPAELGDSAMYLCASSLIENTGELFFGEGSRLTVL.

The V call is TRBV25-1, the J call TRBJ2-1; TRBD2 aligns across 8 bases. Germline V gives CDR1 MGHDK, CDR2 SYGVNS. The CDR3 totals 16 residues. J lost 2 bases, V lost 8 bases, and 11 bases had no gene match. CDR3 region: CASLSRGGRTYNEQFF. Written as DNA, the CDR3 is TGTGCCAGCCTTTCCCGGGGGGGCAGGACCTACAATGAGCAGTTCTTC.

The V call is TRBV15, the J call TRBJ1-2; no clear D gene. Germline V gene data show CDR1 as LNHNV and CDR2 as YYDKDF (reference sequence). The CDR3 sequence is 15 residues long. V was trimmed by 5 bases and J by 2 bases, leaving 15 bases between them. CDR3 protein: CATSEIRELNYGYTF. DNA of the CDR3: TGTGCCACCAGCGAAATTCGGGAGCTCAACTATGGCTACACCTTC.

A single count supports this clone. The chain combines TRBV6-1 with TRBJ2-1; 7 nucleotides agree with TRBD1. This CDR3 spans 14 amino acids. After removal of 6 bases from V and 7 bases from J, the junction contained 9 bases not matched to a gene. Germline CDR1 is MNHNS and CDR2 is SASEGT. The CDR3 DNA sequence: TGTGCCAGCAGGGATACAGGGGAGACAAATGAGCAGTTCTTC. Translating it yields CASRDTGETNEQFF.

This CDR3 is CASSIRDNNQPQHF. The DNA of the CDR3 is TGTGCCAGTAGTATACGGGACAACAATCAGCCCCAGCATTTT. The chain is built from TRBV19 and TRBJ1-5, with D tentatively TRBD1 (6 bases). Germline values: CDR1 LNHDA, CDR2 SQIVND (reference sequence). CDR3 length: 14 amino acids. V was shortened by 2 bases and J by 3 bases, with 8 bases between the two germline ends.

The V call is TRBV6-5, the J call TRBJ1-1; TRBD1 matches 11 bases. This CDR3 is 14 amino acids long. The V and J ends lost 6 bases and 12 bases, in that order; junction bases with no gene match: 12. Germline CDR1 is MNHEY and CDR2 is SVGAGI. The CDR3 loop reads CASRGTGGPTETFF. CDR3 nucleotides: TGTGCCAGCAGAGGGACAGGGGGACCTACTGAGACTTTCTTT.

The rearrangement links TRBV2 to TRBJ1-2; D is perhaps TRBD1 (5 bases). Germline CDR1 and CDR2: SNHLY and FYNNEI. The V end was cut by 1 base, the J end by 3 bases, with 12 bases between. The CDR3 sequence is 15 residues long. CDR3 in amino acids: CASSEGGGVDYGYTF. The CDR3 DNA sequence: TGTGCCAGCAGTGAAGGGGGAGGGGTGGACTATGGCTACACCTTC.

This rearrangement joins TRBV7-8 to TRBJ2-6; 8 nucleotides align to TRBD1. Per germline, CDR1 SGHVS and CDR2 FQNEAQ. The CDR3 consists of 20 residues. Unmatched junction bases numbered 12, after V lost 1 base and J lost 1 base. CDR3 sequence: CASSLGYGRGQSSGANVLTF. The CDR3 nucleotides are TGTGCCAGCAGCTTAGGGTACGGCAGGGGGCAGTCATCTGGGGCCAACGTCCTGACTTTC.

V and J are TRBV7-8 and TRBJ1-2; tentative D call: TRBD1 (5 bases). V was pared by 1 base and J by 2 bases, with 14 bases between. The CDR3 length is 16 residues. Per germline, CDR1 SGHVS and CDR2 FQNEAQ. The CDR3 coding sequence is TGTGCCAGCAGCTTAGGCGTCAGGGAAGGCAACTATGGCTACACCTTC. Protein sequence: CASSLGVREGNYGYTF.

This sequence joins TRBV7-3 and TRBJ2-1; D perhaps matches TRBD2 (5 bases). This CDR3 is 19 amino acids long. Trimming took 5 bases from V and 0 from J, leaving 23 bases between them. Germline assignment: CDR1 SGHTA and CDR2 FQGTGA. CDR3 in DNA: TGTGCCAGCAGCGCGACGGACTCGCAACCCGAGAGCTCCTACAATGAGCAGTTCTTC. This encodes CASSATDSQPESSYNEQFF. The whole variable domain, remainder taken from reference TRBV7-3 and TRBJ2-1, is GAGVSQTPSNKVTEKGKYVELRCDPISGHTALYWYRQSLGQGPEFLIYFQGTGAADDSGLPNDRFFAVRPEGSVSTLKIQRTERGDSAVYLCASSATDSQPESSYNEQFFGPGTRLTVL.

J is TRBJ1-5 and V is TRBV12-5; D ambiguous. The germline gives CDR1 LGHNT, CDR2 FRNRAP. The germline V and J ends were trimmed by 1 base and 3 bases, with 10 bases remaining between them. CDR3 size: 15 residues. The CDR3 protein is CASGLETYFNQPQHF. The CDR3 region has the DNA TGTGCTAGTGGTTTGGAGACTTATTTCAATCAGCCCCAGCATTTT.

V and J are TRBV6-5 and TRBJ2-3; D not certain. Trimming took 4 bases from V and 0 from J, leaving 8 bases between them. CDR1 and CDR2 (germline): MNHEY, SVGAGI. This CDR3 contains 14 residues. CDR3 bases: TGTGCCAGCAGTTTCAGCGAGAGCACAGATACGCAGTATTTT. It translates to CASSFSESTDTQYF.

The chain is built from TRBV27 and TRBJ2-3; D remains unclear. There are 16 residues in the CDR3. Germline values: CDR1 MNHEY, CDR2 SMNVEV (reference sequence). V was pared by 0 bases and J by 1 base, with 11 bases between. CDR3 protein: CASSLSPGWGTDTQYF. For the CDR3, the DNA is TGTGCCAGCAGTTTATCGCCAGGATGGGGCACAGATACGCAGTATTTT.

This chain joins TRBV28 and TRBJ2-1; D is perhaps TRBD1 (6 bases). V was trimmed by 7 bases and J by 0 bases, leaving 13 bases between them. The CDR3 is 15 amino acids. Germline CDR1 and CDR2: MDHEN and SYDVKM. CDR3 loop: CASNLQGSSYNEQFF. The CDR3 nucleotides are TGTGCCAGCAACCTCCAGGGGAGCTCCTACAATGAGCAGTTCTTC.

Here the CDR3 reads CASSEVGRDSPLHF. Here the CDR3 DNA reads TGTGCCAGCAGTGAAGTTGGCAGGGATTCACCCCTCCACTTT. J is TRBJ1-6 and V is TRBV2; D may be TRBD1 (5 bases). V was pared by 1 base and J by 8 bases, with 9 bases between. This CDR3 has 14 residues. In germline, CDR1 is SNHLY, CDR2 FYNNEI.

The chain carries TRBV7-9 and TRBJ2-2; D uncertain. V was trimmed by 4 bases and J by 3 bases, leaving 9 bases between them. The germline CDR1 and CDR2 sequences are SEHNR and FQNEAQ (reference sequence). This CDR3 spans 14 amino acids. This CDR3 reads CASSSTSYTGELFF. In DNA, the CDR3 is TGTGCCAGCAGCTCCACTTCCTACACCGGGGAGCTGTTTTTT. Looking up the rest from reference TRBV7-9 and TRBJ2-2 gives the full variable domain: DTGVSQNPRHKITKRGQNVTFRCDPISEHNRLYWYRQTLGQGPEFLTYFQNEAQLEKSRLLSDRFSAERPKGSFSTLEIQRTEQGDSAMYLCASSSTSYTGELFFGEGSRLTVL.

The chain is built from TRBV19 and TRBJ1-2, with 9 nucleotides matching TRBD1. This CDR3 region has 14 residues. After removal of 7 bases from V and 4 bases from J, the junction contained 7 bases not matched to a gene. The germline gives CDR1 LNHDA, CDR2 SQIVND (reference sequence). The CDR3 spells CASIPTGGGYGYTF. The CDR3 DNA follows: TGTGCCAGTATCCCCACAGGGGGCGGCTATGGCTACACCTTC.

V usage is TRBV5-5 and J usage is TRBJ1-2; D is uncertain. Germline CDR1 is SGHKS and CDR2 is YYEKEE (reference sequence). The CDR3 covers 12 residues. V was clipped by 2 bases and J by 6 bases, with 8 bases between them. As DNA, the CDR3 is TGTGCCAGCAGCTTTGGGCAGGATGGCTACACCTTC. Its protein product is CASSFGQDGYTF.

The chain couples TRBV6-4 to TRBJ2-7; no firm D call. This CDR3 is built from 12 residues. Germline V lookup: CDR1 MRHNA, CDR2 SNTAGT. With 3 bases removed from V and 4 bases from J, the gap between germline ends came to 7 bases. The CDR3 nucleotides read TGTGCCAGCAGTGAGCGGCCTTACGAGCAGTACTTC. It translates to CASSERPYEQYF.

This chain joins TRBV5-4 and TRBJ1-6; 7 bases line up with TRBD1. This CDR3 region has 14 residues. Germline V gene data show CDR1 as SGHNT and CDR2 as YYREEE (reference sequence). Unmatched junction bases numbered 7, after V lost 5 bases and J lost 8 bases. As DNA, the CDR3 is TGTGCCAGCAGATCGGAGGGGGCATATTCACCCCTCCACTTT. Amino acids: CASRSEGAYSPLHF.

This rearrangement joins TRBV7-2 to TRBJ1-5; 9 bases are shared with TRBD1. CDR3 size: 15 residues. CDR1 is SGHTA, CDR2 FQGNSA, per germline. V dropped 5 bases and J dropped 4; count of bases not matched to a gene: 6. The CDR3 sequence: CASSIWTGENQPQHF. The CDR3 bases are TGTGCCAGCAGCATCTGGACAGGGGAAAATCAGCCCCAGCATTTT.

The chain couples TRBV7-9 to TRBJ2-2; 9 nucleotides align to TRBD2. Unmatched junction bases numbered 11, after V lost 9 bases and J lost 0 bases. CDR3 length equals 17 residues. Germline CDR1 SEHNR, CDR2 FQNEAQ (reference sequence). The CDR3 loop is CASRRAGGNANTGELFF. The CDR3 coding sequence is TGTGCCAGTAGAAGAGCGGGGGGAAACGCGAACACCGGGGAGCTGTTTTTT. The variable domain in full, completed from reference TRBV7-9 and TRBJ2-2, reads DTGVSQNPRHKITKRGQNVTFRCDPISEHNRLYWYRQTLGQGPEFLTYFQNEAQLEKSRLLSDRFSAERPKGSFSTLEIQRTEQGDSAMYLCASRRAGGNANTGELFFGEGSRLTVL.

The J gene is TRBJ2-3, the V gene TRBV5-1; D unclear. The CDR3 loop spans 13 amino acids. Trimming pared 1 base from V and 1 base from J, leaving 4 bases between. CDR1 SGHRS and CDR2 YFSETQ come from the germline V gene. This chain's CDR3 is CASSLSGTDTQYF. The CDR3 bases are TGCGCCAGCAGCTTGAGCGGCACAGATACGCAGTATTTT.

The chain recombines TRBV6-1 with TRBJ2-7; D gene unclear. This CDR3 spans 14 amino acids. Germline V gene lookup returns CDR1 MNHNS and CDR2 SASEGT. V lost 1 base, J lost 3 bases, and 10 bases lay in between. CDR3 in DNA: TGTGCCAGCAGTGAAGTAGACAACTTCTACGAGCAGTACTTC. Its translation is CASSEVDNFYEQYF.

V and J are TRBV11-2 and TRBJ2-3; no clear D. CDR1 and CDR2 from the germline V gene are SGHAT and FQNNGV. The CDR3 covers 12 residues. V dropped 3 bases and J dropped 4 bases, with 5 bases sitting between them. CDR3 loop: CASSFRSDTQYF. The CDR3 nucleotides are TGTGCCAGCAGCTTTAGATCAGATACGCAGTATTTT.